The 24 T cell receptor beta chains listed next were all sequenced from one sample in a study of blood T cell repertoires in COVID-19. Method: immunoSEQ multiplex PCR; TCRdb's copy keeps in-frame clones and lacks some. The data hold 35,000 to 50,000 clones, with around 82% observed a single time. The sequenced material came from peripheral blood. The receptor set was obtained from a woman aged 70-85 years with acute or convalescent COVID-19.

This sequence joins TRBV5-1 and TRBJ2-6, with D maybe TRBD2 (5 bases). With 4 bases removed from V and 3 bases from J, the gap between germline ends came to 14 bases. The CDR3 has 16 residues. Germline assignment: CDR1 SGHRS and CDR2 YFSETQ. CDR3 coding DNA: TGCGCCAGCAGCGTGACTACAGTTAGTGGGGCCAACGTCCTGACTTTC. Translation: CASSVTTVSGANVLTF. Full variable domain (outside the CDR3, taken from reference TRBV5-1 and TRBJ2-6): KAGVTQTPRYLIKTRGQQVTLSCSPISGHRSVSWYQQTPGQGLQFLFEYFSETQRNKGNFPGRFSGRQFSNSRSEMNVSTLELGDSALYLCASSVTTVSGANVLTFGAGSRLTVL.

This clone was seen once. The rearrangement links TRBV2 to TRBJ1-5; D is perhaps TRBD1 (5 bases). The CDR3 runs to 17 residues. Germline V CDR1 and CDR2: SNHLY, FYNNEI. V lost 3 bases to trimming and J lost 1 base, with 16 bases between them. The DNA of the CDR3 is TGTGCCAGCAGTGAGGGGAGGGCCGGGGGGAGCAATCAGCCCCAGCATTTT. It encodes CASSEGRAGGSNQPQHF. Filled out from reference TRBV2 and TRBJ1-5, the complete variable domain reads EPEVTQTPSHQVTQMGQEVILRCVPISNHLYFYWYRQILGQKVEFLVSFYNNEISEKSEIFDDQFSVERPDGSNFTLKIRSTKLEDSAMYFCASSEGRAGGSNQPQHFGDGTRLSIL.

V and J are TRBV11-2 and TRBJ1-4, with D possibly TRBD1 on 5 matching bases. The CDR3 has 13 amino acids. Trimming took 9 bases from V and 2 from J, leaving 10 bases between them. Germline V gives CDR1 SGHAT, CDR2 FQNNGV. For the CDR3, the DNA is TGTGCCAGTGGGGGAGGCACTAATGAAAAACTGTTTTTT. Translated, it gives CASGGGTNEKLFF.

V and J are TRBV28 and TRBJ1-2; D may be TRBD1 (5 bases). V was shortened by 2 bases and J by 3 bases, with 10 bases between the two germline ends. Germline CDR1 is MDHEN and CDR2 is SYDVKM. CDR3 length: 14 amino acids. The CDR3 region is CASSLPDRDYGYTF. CDR3 DNA sequence: TGTGCCAGCAGTTTACCCGACAGAGACTATGGCTACACCTTC.

The chain recombines TRBV11-3 with TRBJ2-6; D remains ambiguous. The germline V gene encodes CDR1 SGHNT and CDR2 YENEEA. The CDR3 has 17 amino acids. V lost 0 bases, J lost 0 bases, and 9 bases lay in between. The CDR3 sequence: CASSLDRRISGANVLTF. The CDR3 DNA follows: TGTGCCAGCAGCTTAGATCGGAGAATCTCTGGGGCCAACGTCCTGACTTTC.

The J gene is TRBJ2-1, the V gene TRBV2; 12 bases match TRBD1. Germline CDR1 is SNHLY and CDR2 is FYNNEI. This CDR3 spans 16 amino acids. The V and J ends lost 7 bases and 2 bases, in that order; junction bases with no gene match: 6. This CDR3 reads CASTLGTGGAYNEQFF. CDR3 sequence (DNA): TGTGCCAGCACCCTCGGGACAGGGGGCGCCTACAATGAGCAGTTCTTC.

The chain carries TRBV28 and TRBJ1-2, with 7 bases aligning to TRBD1. V shed 3 bases, J shed 3 bases, and the junction held 7 bases outside the gene matches. CDR3 length: 15 residues. Germline CDR1 and CDR2: MDHEN and SYDVKM. DNA for the CDR3: TGTGCCAGCAGTTTCGTACCTGACAGGGACTATGGCTACACCTTC. Encoded protein: CASSFVPDRDYGYTF.

The V gene is TRBV18, the J gene TRBJ1-5; no clear D. With 6 bases removed from V and 6 bases from J, the gap between germline ends came to 15 bases. Germline CDR1 reads KGHSH; CDR2 reads LQKENI. This CDR3 has 14 amino acids. This chain's CDR3 is CASSLSEGTQPQHF. The CDR3 DNA follows: TGTGCCAGCTCGCTAAGCGAGGGTACTCAGCCCCAGCATTTT. The complete variable domain, with remaining parts taken from reference TRBV18 and TRBJ1-5, reads NAGVMQNPRHLVRRRGQEARLRCSPMKGHSHVYWYRQLPEEGLKFMVYLQKENIIDESGMPKERFSAEFPKEGPSILRIQQVVRGDSAAYFCASSLSEGTQPQHFGDGTRLSIL.

The CDR3 sequence is CASSSSEETQYF. CDR3 nucleotides: TGTGCCAGCAGTTCTAGCGAAGAGACCCAGTACTTC. This chain links TRBV28 with TRBJ2-5; D may be TRBD2 (6 bases). The CDR3 runs to 12 residues. Germline V lookup: CDR1 MDHEN, CDR2 SYDVKM. Trimming pared 4 bases from V and 3 bases from J, leaving 6 bases between.

The chain combines TRBV7-9 with TRBJ2-1; 8 bases are a match to TRBD2. Germline V gene data show CDR1 as SEHNR and CDR2 as FQNEAQ (reference sequence). The V segment lost 5 bases and the J segment 0 bases; nucleotides outside the gene matches: 12. The CDR3 length is 18 residues. For the CDR3, the DNA is TGTGCCAGCAGCAATTCAGGTGGTAGCGGGATCTCCTACAATGAGCAGTTCTTC. It yields the protein CASSNSGGSGISYNEQFF.

The chain carries TRBV28 and TRBJ2-3, with TRBD2 matching over 9 bases. Germline loops: CDR1 MDHEN, CDR2 SYDVKM. The V and J ends lost 0 bases and 0 bases, in that order; junction bases with no gene match: 4. This CDR3 spans 17 amino acids. This CDR3 reads CASSLWTSGVSTDTQYF. CDR3 coding DNA: TGTGCCAGCAGTTTATGGACTAGCGGAGTGAGCACAGATACGCAGTATTTT.

This clone was counted once. The rearrangement joins TRBV19 to TRBJ2-7, with 10 bases lining up with TRBD1. The CDR3 has 15 amino acids. Trimming took 6 bases from V and 4 from J; bases not matched to a gene: 9. Per the germline V gene, CDR1 is LNHDA and CDR2 is SQIVND (reference sequence). In nucleotides, the CDR3 is TGTGCCAGTAGGTACTCGGGACAGGGGACATACGAGCAGTACTTC. It is translated as CASRYSGQGTYEQYF.

In its sample, this clone was seen once. The chain employs TRBV21-1 and TRBJ2-7; no DNA check was done on the table's D call, TRBD1. TRBV21-1 is a pseudogene segment. The CDR3 runs 15 residues. Here the CDR3 DNA reads TGTGCCAGCCTCCAAGGGGCCACCATCTCCTACGAGCAGTACTTC. Amino acid sequence: CASLQGATISYEQYF.

The count of this clone is one. The V gene is TRBV2, the J gene TRBJ1-6; D gene unclear. This CDR3 has 13 residues. V lost 0 bases and J lost 15, with 12 bases in between. The germline V gene has CDR1 SNHLY and CDR2 FYNNEI. DNA for the CDR3: TGTGCCAGCAGTGAAGCGCTTCGGGTAGGCCTCCACTTT. This sequence encodes CASSEALRVGLHF.

V is TRBV7-9 and J is TRBJ2-1, with TRBD1 matching over 8 bases. The CDR3 is 14 residues long. The germline gives CDR1 SEHNR, CDR2 FQNEAQ (reference sequence). V gave up 6 bases and J gave up 3 bases; unmatched junction bases: 4. Here the CDR3 DNA reads TGTGCCAGCAGTGACAGGGGCCGCTACAATGAGCAGTTCTTC. Amino acid sequence: CASSDRGRYNEQFF.

The CDR3: CASTLGLAGLTAAYEQYF. The CDR3, as DNA: TGTGCCAGCACCTTGGGGCTAGCGGGCCTTACTGCGGCCTACGAGCAGTACTTC. This chain connects TRBV2 to TRBJ2-7; 8 nucleotides agree with TRBD2. CDR1 and CDR2 (germline): SNHLY, FYNNEI. V lost 7 bases and J lost 2; bases outside the gene matches: 19. This CDR3 comprises 18 residues.

Concerning this clone itself: Germline is not matched at one junction end, which may reflect a read error. The V gene is TRBV7-7, the J gene TRBJ2-1; 9 nucleotides agree with TRBD2. This CDR3 has 16 amino acids. Germline V gene data show CDR1 as SSHAT and CDR2 as FNYEAQ (reference sequence). The CDR3 region is CASSQNLAGVINEQFF. The DNA for the CDR3 is TGTGCTAGCAGCCAGAACTTAGCGGGAGTAATCAATGAGCAGTTCTTC. Looking up the rest from reference TRBV7-7 and TRBJ2-1 gives the full variable domain: GAGVSQSPRYKVTKRGQDVTLRCDPISSHATLYWYQQALGQGPEFLTYFNYEAQPDKSGLPSDRFSAERPEGSISTLTIQRTEQRDSAMYRCASSQNLAGVINEQFFGPGTRLTVL.

This chain connects TRBV29-1 to TRBJ1-2, with 10 bases lining up with TRBD1. Germline CDR1 reads SQVTM; CDR2 reads ANQGSEA. Trimming at V came to 6 bases and at J to 6 bases, leaving 10 bases not matched to a gene. This CDR3 contains 14 residues. CDR3 amino acids: CSVDWDRGANGYTF. In nucleotides, the CDR3 is TGCAGCGTGGATTGGGACAGGGGCGCTAATGGCTACACCTTC.

The chain couples TRBV4-1 to TRBJ1-6; a possible D gene is TRBD1 (5 bases). Germline CDR1 and CDR2: MGHRA and YSYEKL. The CDR3 has 15 residues. Trimming cost V 4 bases and J 10 bases, with 17 bases left between them. Written as DNA, the CDR3 is TGCGCCAGCAGCCTCACCGGAGGGGTAAAATCACCCCTCCACTTT. Translation gives CASSLTGGVKSPLHF.

This clone was seen a few times. The genes are TRBV27 and TRBJ1-5; maybe TRBD1 (6 bases). The CDR3 extends over 16 amino acids. CDR1 is MNHEY, CDR2 SMNVEV, per germline (reference sequence). Deletions cut 3 bases from V and 1 base from J, with 13 bases between. The chain's CDR3 is CASSFWGGGSNQPQHF. DNA of the CDR3: TGTGCCAGCAGTTTCTGGGGGGGCGGGAGCAATCAGCCCCAGCATTTT.

The genes are TRBV7-2 and TRBJ2-3; D is possibly TRBD2 (5 bases). The germline V gene encodes CDR1 SGHTA and CDR2 FQGNSA. V was shortened by 4 bases and J by 5 bases, with 10 bases between the two germline ends. The CDR3 covers 13 residues. The chain's CDR3 is CASSSARGDTQYF. CDR3 nucleotides: TGTGCCAGCAGCTCCGCCCGGGGAGATACGCAGTATTTT. Filled out from reference TRBV7-2 and TRBJ2-3, the complete variable domain reads GAGVSQSPSNKVTEKGKDVELRCDPISGHTALYWYRQSLGQGLEFLIYFQGNSAPDKSGLPSDRFSAERTGGSVSTLTIQRTQQEDSAVYLCASSSARGDTQYFGPGTRLTVL.

The CDR3 loop reads CASSVRIQGVAGNTIYF. The CDR3 DNA sequence: TGTGCCAGTAGTGTTCGGATCCAAGGAGTGGCTGGAAACACCATATATTTT. V gene TRBV19 combines with J gene TRBJ1-3; the D is unclear. The CDR3 extends over 17 amino acids. V lost 5 bases, J lost 2 bases, and 19 bases lay in between. Germline lookup yields CDR1 LNHDA and CDR2 SQIVND (reference sequence).

V and J are TRBV27 and TRBJ2-2; 12 bases map to TRBD2. Germline-derived CDR1 and CDR2 are MNHEY and SMNVEV (reference sequence). The CDR3 length is 20 residues. With V trimmed by 4 bases and J by 2 bases, 14 bases remained unmatched. CDR3 nucleotide sequence: TGTGCCAGCAGTTCTTCTCCGCTTCTAGCGGGAGGGGGAAACACCGGGGAGCTGTTTTTT. It yields the protein CASSSSPLLAGGGNTGELFF.

The rearrangement joins TRBV5-1 to TRBJ2-1, with TRBD2 matching over 7 bases. J was trimmed by 1 base and V by 3 bases; bases with no gene match: 4. Germline V gene lookup returns CDR1 SGHRS and CDR2 YFSETQ. The CDR3 sequence is 15 residues long. The CDR3 is CASSSLAVSYNEQFF. CDR3 coding DNA: TGCGCCAGCAGCTCGCTAGCGGTTTCCTACAATGAGCAGTTCTTC.